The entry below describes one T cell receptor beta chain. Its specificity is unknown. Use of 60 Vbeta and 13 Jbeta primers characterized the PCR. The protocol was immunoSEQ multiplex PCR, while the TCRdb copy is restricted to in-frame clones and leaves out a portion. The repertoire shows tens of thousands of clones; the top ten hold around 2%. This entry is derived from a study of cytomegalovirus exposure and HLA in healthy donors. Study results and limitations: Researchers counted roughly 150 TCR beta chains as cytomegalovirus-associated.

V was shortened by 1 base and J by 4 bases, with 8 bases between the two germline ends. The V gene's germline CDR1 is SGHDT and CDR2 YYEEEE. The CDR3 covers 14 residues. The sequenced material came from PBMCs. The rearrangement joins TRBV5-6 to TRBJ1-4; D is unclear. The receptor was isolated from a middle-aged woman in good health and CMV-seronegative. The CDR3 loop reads CASSLLTGNEKLFF. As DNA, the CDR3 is TGTGCCAGCAGCTTGCTAACGGGTAATGAAAAACTGTTTTTT.